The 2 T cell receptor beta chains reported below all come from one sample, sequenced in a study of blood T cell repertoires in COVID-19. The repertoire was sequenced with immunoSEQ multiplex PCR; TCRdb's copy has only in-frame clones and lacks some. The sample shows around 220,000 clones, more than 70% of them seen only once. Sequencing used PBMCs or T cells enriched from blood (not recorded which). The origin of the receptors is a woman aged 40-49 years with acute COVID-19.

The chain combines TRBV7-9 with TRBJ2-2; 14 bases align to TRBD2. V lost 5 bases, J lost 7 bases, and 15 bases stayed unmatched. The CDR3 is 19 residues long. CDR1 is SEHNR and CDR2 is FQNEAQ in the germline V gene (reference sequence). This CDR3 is CASSPLTSGRAFVDGELFF. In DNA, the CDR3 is TGTGCCAGCAGCCCGCTGACTAGCGGGAGGGCTTTTGTAGACGGGGAGCTGTTTTTT. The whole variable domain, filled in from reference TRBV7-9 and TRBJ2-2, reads DTGVSQNPRHKITKRGQNVTFRCDPISEHNRLYWYRQTLGQGPEFLTYFQNEAQLEKSRLLSDRFSAERPKGSFSTLEIQRTEQGDSAMYLCASSPLTSGRAFVDGELFFGEGSRLTVL.

CDR3 bases: TGTGCCACGGGTTTCGGGGAGACCCAGTACTTC. Protein product: CATGFGETQYF. The chain employs TRBV24-1 and TRBJ2-5; no definite D call. The CDR3 loop spans 11 amino acids. The germline CDR1 and CDR2 sequences are KGHDR and SFDVKD. V shed 10 bases and J shed 5 bases, with 10 bases lying between them.